The sequence of this TCR beta chain was determined in a study of shared clonotypes between healthy human individuals. In the study overall: Serving as donors were two women and a few men, whose ages spanned 18 to 49. Study-level points and caveats: Represented diversity (both genetic and exposure-history) was limited by the small number of donors.

This clone has only one observation. Its antigen remains unknown. The junction differs from germline at one of its ends, possibly a read error. Germline V gene sequence: CDR1 SGHRS, CDR2 YFSETQ. The CDR3 sequence is 13 residues long. Healthy HIV-negative adults with no recent acute infections or vaccinations were recruited as donors. Every subset's genomic DNA went evenly onto several immunoSEQ plates. Profiled with immunoSEQ multiplex PCR; TCRdb holds only in-frame clones, not every one. This table holds fewer than 500,000 clones, about 75% found once. This chain uses TRBV5-1 with TRBJ1-2; possible D gene TRBD1, 5 bases. The sequenced material came from PBMCs. This receptor was obtained from a woman aged 40 to 49 in good health. Some clones in this sample may be carry-over from other donors' samples. CDR3 protein: CASSFREDYGCTF. For the CDR3, the DNA is TGCGCCAGCAGCTTCAGGGAGGACTATGGCTGCACCTTC.